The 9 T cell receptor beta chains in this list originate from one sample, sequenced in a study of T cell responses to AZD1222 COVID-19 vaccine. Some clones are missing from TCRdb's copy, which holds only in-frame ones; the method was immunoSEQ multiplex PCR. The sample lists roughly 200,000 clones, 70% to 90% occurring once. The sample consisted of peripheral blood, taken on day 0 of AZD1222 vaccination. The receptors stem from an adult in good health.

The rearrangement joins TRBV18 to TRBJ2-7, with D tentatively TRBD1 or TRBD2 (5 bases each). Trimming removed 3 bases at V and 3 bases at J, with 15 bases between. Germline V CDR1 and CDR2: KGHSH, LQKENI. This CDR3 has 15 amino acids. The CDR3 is CASSPRGRTLYEQYF. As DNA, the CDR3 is TGTGCCAGCTCACCGAGGGGAAGGACCCTCTACGAGCAGTACTTC.

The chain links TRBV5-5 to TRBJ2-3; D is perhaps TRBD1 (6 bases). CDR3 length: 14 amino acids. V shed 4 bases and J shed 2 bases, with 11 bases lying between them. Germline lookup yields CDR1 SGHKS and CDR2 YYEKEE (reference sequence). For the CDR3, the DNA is TGTGCCAGCAGCAAAGGACAGCCCACAGATACGCAGTATTTT. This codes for CASSKGQPTDTQYF.

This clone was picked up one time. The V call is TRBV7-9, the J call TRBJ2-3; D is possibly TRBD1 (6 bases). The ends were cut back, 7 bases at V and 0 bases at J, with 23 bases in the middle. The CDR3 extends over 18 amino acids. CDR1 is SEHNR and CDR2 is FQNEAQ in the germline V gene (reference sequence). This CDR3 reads CASTLWWTDSFSTDTQYF. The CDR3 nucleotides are TGTGCCAGCACCTTGTGGTGGACAGATAGTTTTAGCACAGATACGCAGTATTTT.

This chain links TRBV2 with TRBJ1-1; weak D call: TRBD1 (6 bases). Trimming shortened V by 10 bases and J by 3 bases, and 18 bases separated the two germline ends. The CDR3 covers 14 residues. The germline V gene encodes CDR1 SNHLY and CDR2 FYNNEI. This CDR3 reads CAKEKGEGDTEAFF. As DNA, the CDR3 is TGTGCCAAAGAAAAGGGGGAGGGGGACACTGAAGCTTTCTTT.

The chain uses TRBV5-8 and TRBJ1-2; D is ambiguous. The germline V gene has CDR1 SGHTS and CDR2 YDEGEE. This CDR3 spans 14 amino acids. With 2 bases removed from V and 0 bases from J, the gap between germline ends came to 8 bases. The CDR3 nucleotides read TGTGCCAGCAGCTTTACTAACGCTAACTATGGCTACACCTTC. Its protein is CASSFTNANYGYTF.

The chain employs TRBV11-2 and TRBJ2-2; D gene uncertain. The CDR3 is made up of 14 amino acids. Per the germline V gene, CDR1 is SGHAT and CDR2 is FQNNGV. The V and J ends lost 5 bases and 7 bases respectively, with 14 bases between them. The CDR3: CASSTRQGLGELFF. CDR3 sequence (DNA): TGTGCCAGCAGCACCCGTCAAGGGCTCGGGGAGCTGTTTTTT. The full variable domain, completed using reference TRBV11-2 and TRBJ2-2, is EAGVAQSPRYKIIEKRQSVAFWCNPISGHATLYWYQQILGQGPKLLIQFQNNGVVDDSQLPKDRFSAERLKGVDSTLKIQPAKLEDSAVYLCASSTRQGLGELFFGEGSRLTVL.

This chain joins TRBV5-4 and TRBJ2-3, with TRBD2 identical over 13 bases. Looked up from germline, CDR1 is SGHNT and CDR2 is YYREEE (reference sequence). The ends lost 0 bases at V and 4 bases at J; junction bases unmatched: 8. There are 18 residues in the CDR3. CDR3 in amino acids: CASSLGSTSGGASDTQYF. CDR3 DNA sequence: TGTGCCAGCAGCTTGGGATCCACTAGCGGGGGGGCCTCAGATACGCAGTATTTT.

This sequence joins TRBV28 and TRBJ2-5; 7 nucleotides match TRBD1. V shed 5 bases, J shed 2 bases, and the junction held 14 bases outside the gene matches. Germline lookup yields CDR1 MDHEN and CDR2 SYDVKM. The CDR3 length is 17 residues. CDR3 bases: TGTGCCAGCAGTCAGAACCTTGGGACAGCACAACAAGAGACCCAGTACTTC. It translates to CASSQNLGTAQQETQYF.

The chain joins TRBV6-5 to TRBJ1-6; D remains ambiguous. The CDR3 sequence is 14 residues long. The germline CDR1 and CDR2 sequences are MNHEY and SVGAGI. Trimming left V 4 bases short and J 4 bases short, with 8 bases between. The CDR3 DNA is TGTGCCAGCAGTTCTGGGGTATATAATTCACCCCTCCACTTT. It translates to CASSSGVYNSPLHF.